The clone carrying this T cell receptor (beta chain) was seen more than once but under ten times. The antigen is undetermined. The sample is drawn from a study of vaccination and CD4 T cells after COVID-19. Overall study: Stimulation of cells relied on overlapping spike peptides derived from SARS-CoV-2, HCoV-NL63, HCoV-OC43 and HCoV-229E.

General study findings and limits: Early timepoints after natural infection were not analyzed in these convalescent patients.

Treatment noted: approximately nine-day PBMC culture with coronavirus spike peptide pools or control peptides (ViraFEST assay). Roughly 2 million PBMCs per well were cultured with 8.5 to 10 IU/ml IL-2 and roughly 10 ug/ml peptide pools. Medium was half-exchanged with fresh IL-2 medium on days 3 and 7. The Oncomine TCR Beta short-read assay was what sequenced the DNA obtained from cultured CD4+ T cells. TCRdb reprocessed the PCR reads via MiXCR and lists one record per CDR3 protein. This table has roughly 5,000 distinct CDR3 sequences, about two fifths appearing once. The specimen sequenced was CD4+ T cells from blood, cultured in vitro. The clonotype originates from a human donor who had recovered from COVID-19.

CDR3 amino acids: CSAEVPGETQYF. CDR3 bases: TGCAGTGCCGAGGTCCCGGGAGAGACCCAGTACTTC. This chain links TRBV20-1 with TRBJ2-5; D call uncertain. Germline CDR1 reads DFQATT; CDR2 reads SNEGSKA (reference sequence). The CDR3 spans 12 residues. Deletions cut 6 bases from V and 4 bases from J, with 12 bases between.